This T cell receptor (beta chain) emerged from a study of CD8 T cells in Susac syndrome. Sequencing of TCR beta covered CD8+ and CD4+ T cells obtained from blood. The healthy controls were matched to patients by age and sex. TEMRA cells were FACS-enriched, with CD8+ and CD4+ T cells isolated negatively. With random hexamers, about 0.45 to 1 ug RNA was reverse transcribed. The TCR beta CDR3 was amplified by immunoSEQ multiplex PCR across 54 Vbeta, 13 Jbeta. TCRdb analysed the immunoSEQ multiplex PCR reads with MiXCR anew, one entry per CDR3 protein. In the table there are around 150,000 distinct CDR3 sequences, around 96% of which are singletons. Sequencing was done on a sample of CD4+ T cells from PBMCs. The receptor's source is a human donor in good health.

The CDR3 is CASSLGGTVVSPLHF. The CDR3 coding sequence is TGTGCCAGCAGCTTAGGAGGGACGGTGGTGTCACCCCTCCACTTT. The chain links TRBV7-9 to TRBJ1-6; D perhaps matches TRBD1 (5 bases). V lost 1 base and J lost 10, with 14 bases in between. There are 15 residues in the CDR3. Germline V gene lookup returns CDR1 SEHNR and CDR2 FQNEAQ (reference sequence).